The T cell receptor beta chain under discussion was sequenced for a study of OX40 agonist ivuxolimab in advanced cancers. Study-wide results and limits: Both CD4+ and CD8+ T cell populations in blood had undergone clonal expansion by week 6 at 0.1 to 3.0 mg/kg.

This table comes from immunoSEQ multiplex PCR, and its TCRdb copy is limited to in-frame clones, with some not included. This repertoire shows around 30,000 clones, 75% to 90% found once; its top ten account for around 28%. This CDR3 has 11 residues. Trimming left V 5 bases short and J 4 bases short, with 9 bases between. Looked up from germline, CDR1 is SQVTM and CDR2 is ANQGSEA. Concerning this clone itself: The antigen remains unidentified.

Individuals having autoimmune disease history or systemic immunosuppression were not enrolled. Sampling of blood occurred at baseline, cycle 4 day 1, and cycle 7 day 1. V usage is TRBV29-1 and J usage is TRBJ2-7, with a tentative D call TRBD2 (6 bases). The source was CD4+ or CD8+ T cells sorted from blood, collected in a trial of the OX40 agonist ivuxolimab. The source of this sequence is an adult with an advanced solid tumor such as melanoma, head and neck, liver or kidney cancer. The CDR3 sequence is CSVRGSYEQYF. CDR3 sequence (DNA): TGCAGCGTTCGGGGGTCATACGAGCAGTACTTC.